The sequence of this T cell receptor (beta chain) was determined in a study of CD8 T cells in Susac syndrome. Sequencing of TCR beta, carried out with a high-throughput approach, was applied to CD8+ and CD4+ T cells from the blood. The study used healthy donors as controls matched for age and sex. Bulk CD8+ and CD4+ cells came from magnetic negative isolation; CD8+ TEMRA by FACS. With random hexamers, reverse transcription was performed on about 0.45 to 1 ug of RNA. Coverage of TCR beta CDR3 amplification by immunoSEQ multiplex PCR extended to 54 Vbeta and 13 Jbeta. A single record per CDR3 protein comes from TCRdb applying MiXCR to the immunoSEQ multiplex PCR reads. The data show roughly 80,000 distinct CDR3 sequences, approximately 94% seen once. Germline CDR1 and CDR2: MDHEN and SYDVKM. The length of the CDR3 is 12 residues. V was clipped by 8 bases and J by 2 bases, with 9 bases between them.

This TCR was recovered from a human donor in good health. The chain recombines TRBV28 with TRBJ2-5, with D uncertain. The source material was CD8+ T cells from PBMCs. CDR3: CASGHRQETQYF. DNA of the CDR3: TGTGCCAGCGGGCACAGACAAGAGACCCAGTACTTC.